These 9 T cell receptor beta chains share one sample of origin, sequenced in a study of blood T cell repertoires in COVID-19. TCRdb keeps only in-frame clones here, not all; method: immunoSEQ multiplex PCR. Seen here are fewer than 350,000 clones, roughly 93% observed once, and the top ten hold over 2%. The sequenced sample consisted of PBMCs or T cells enriched from blood (not recorded which). The receptors come from a woman aged 40-49 years with acute COVID-19.

The chain uses TRBV18 and TRBJ1-6; TRBD1 agrees at 10 bases. This CDR3 spans 18 amino acids. In germline, CDR1 is KGHSH, CDR2 LQKENI. Trimming at V came to 1 base and at J to 7 bases, leaving 10 bases not matched to a gene. CDR3 region: CASSPRGETGGFNSPLHF. CDR3 nucleotides: TGTGCCAGCTCACCACGAGGGGAGACAGGGGGCTTCAATTCACCCCTCCACTTT.

The V gene is TRBV28, the J gene TRBJ1-6, with 7 bases lining up with TRBD1. Germline V gene sequence: CDR1 MDHEN, CDR2 SYDVKM. This CDR3 has 16 residues. Unmatched junction bases numbered 14, after V lost 5 bases and J lost 10 bases. CDR3 sequence reads: CASSHYGVGGQSPLHF. In nucleotides, the CDR3 is TGTGCCAGCAGTCACTATGGGGTAGGGGGCCAATCACCCCTCCACTTT.

This sequence joins TRBV7-2 and TRBJ2-3; D might be TRBD2 (6 bases). The CDR3 loop spans 13 amino acids. Germline values: CDR1 SGHTA, CDR2 FQGNSA. The V and J ends lost 7 bases and 0 bases respectively, with 8 bases between them. CDR3 protein: CASKGTSTDTQYF. The CDR3 coding sequence is TGTGCCAGCAAGGGGACTAGCACAGATACGCAGTATTTT.

This sequence joins TRBV30 and TRBJ2-5; 9 positions agree with TRBD2. After removal of 3 bases from V and 2 bases from J, the junction contained 7 bases not matched to a gene. Looked up from germline, CDR1 is GTSNPN and CDR2 is SVGIG (reference sequence). The CDR3 spans 15 residues. CDR3 amino acids: CAWRPPGLAQETQYF. CDR3 nucleotides: TGTGCCTGGAGGCCTCCGGGACTAGCACAAGAGACCCAGTACTTC. The full variable domain, completed using reference TRBV30 and TRBJ2-5, is SQTIHQWPATLVQPVGSPLSLECTVEGTSNPNLYWYRQAAGRGLQLLFYSVGIGQISSEVPQNLSASRPQDRQFILSSKKLLLSDSGFYLCAWRPPGLAQETQYFGPGTRLLVL.

The chain joins TRBV18 to TRBJ2-4, with a possible D match to TRBD2 (5 bases). V was shortened by 2 bases and J by 1 base, with 9 bases between the two germline ends. Germline V gene lookup returns CDR1 KGHSH and CDR2 LQKENI. The CDR3 runs 15 residues. The CDR3 here is CASSPTGGAKNIQYF. The CDR3 DNA sequence: TGTGCCAGCTCACCAACTGGCGGGGCCAAAAACATTCAGTACTTC.

CDR3 loop: CATSLIAGGPETQYF. The CDR3 DNA reads as TGTGCCACCAGTCTCATAGCGGGGGGGCCGGAGACCCAGTACTTC. The V call is TRBV24-1, the J call TRBJ2-5, with 11 positions matching TRBD2. This CDR3 has 15 amino acids. Trimming cost V 6 bases and J 5 bases; bases outside gene matches: 7. Germline CDR1 reads KGHDR; CDR2 reads SFDVKD.

The chain uses TRBV2 and TRBJ1-4; a weak D match, TRBD1 (6 bases). Germline V gene sequence: CDR1 SNHLY, CDR2 FYNNEI. The CDR3 runs 15 residues. Between the trimmed V and J ends, which lost 2 bases and 3 bases, there was a span of 10 bases. CDR3 DNA: TGTGCCAGCAGTGAACAGGCAGGGGCTAATGAAAAACTGTTTTTT. Its translation: CASSEQAGANEKLFF. Full variable domain (missing parts from reference TRBV2 and TRBJ1-4): EPEVTQTPSHQVTQMGQEVILRCVPISNHLYFYWYRQILGQKVEFLVSFYNNEISEKSEIFDDQFSVERPDGSNFTLKIRSTKLEDSAMYFCASSEQAGANEKLFFGSGTQLSVL.

V usage is TRBV3-1 (or the pseudogene TRBV3-2) and J usage is TRBJ2-5; D gene ambiguous. Per germline, CDR1 LGHDT and CDR2 YNNKEL (reference sequence). Trimming stripped 8 bases from V and 2 bases from J, with 15 bases between. This CDR3 region has 14 residues. CDR3 protein: CASARHPIQETQYF. The CDR3 nucleotides are TGTGCCAGCGCCAGGCACCCAATTCAAGAGACCCAGTACTTC.

V is TRBV3-1 (or the pseudogene TRBV3-2) and J is TRBJ2-3; 8 nucleotides line up with TRBD1. Looked up from germline, CDR1 is LGHDT and CDR2 is YNNKEL (reference sequence). The trim removed 6 bases at V and 1 base at J, leaving 9 bases unmatched. The CDR3 extends over 16 amino acids. The CDR3 here is CASRRADRGGTDTQYF. CDR3 bases: TGTGCCAGCAGGCGTGCTGACAGGGGTGGCACAGATACGCAGTATTTT.